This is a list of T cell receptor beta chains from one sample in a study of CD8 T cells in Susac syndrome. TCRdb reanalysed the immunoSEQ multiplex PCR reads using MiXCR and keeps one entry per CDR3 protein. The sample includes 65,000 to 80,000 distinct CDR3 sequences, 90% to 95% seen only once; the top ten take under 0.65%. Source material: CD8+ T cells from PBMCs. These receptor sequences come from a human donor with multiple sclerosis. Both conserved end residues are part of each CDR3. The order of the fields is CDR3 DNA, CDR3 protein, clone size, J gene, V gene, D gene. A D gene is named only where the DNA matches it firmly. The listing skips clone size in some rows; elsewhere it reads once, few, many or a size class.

TGTGCCTGGAGTGGGGCGGCCAGGGGGCACCTAAATGAGCAGTTCTTC CAWSGAARGHLNEQFF NA TRBJ2-1 TRBV30 TRBD1
TGTGCCAGCAGCCCCCAGGGGGCAGTCACAGATACGCAGTATTTT CASSPQGAVTDTQYF NA TRBJ2-3 TRBV9 TRBD1
TGTGCCAGCAGTTACAGTGCAGGGGGCTCTGGGGCCAACGTCCTGACTTTC CASSYSAGGSGANVLTF NA TRBJ2-6 TRBV6-5 TRBD1
TGTGCCAGTAGTCCCTGGACAGGGGGCTACGAGCAGTACTTC CASSPWTGGYEQYF NA TRBJ2-7 TRBV19 TRBD1
TGTGCCAGCAGCGAAGGGACTAACTTTCCCTACGAGCAGTACTTC CASSEGTNFPYEQYF NA TRBJ2-7 TRBV6-1 TRBD2
TGTGCCAGCGGCAGCTCCTACGAGCAGTACTTC CASGSSYEQYF NA TRBJ2-7 TRBV2 NA
TGTGCCAGCAGCCCCCCCTCGGGACAGGGGTCATCCGAGCAGTACTTC CASSPPSGQGSSEQYF NA TRBJ2-7 TRBV9 TRBD1
TGTGCCAGCAGCTTAACCGGGAAGGGAGAGACCCAGTACTTC CASSLTGKGETQYF NA TRBJ2-5 TRBV11-2 NA
TGTGCCAGCAGCCCAGGGACAGGGGTTGACGAAAAACTGTTTTTT CASSPGTGVDEKLFF NA TRBJ1-4 TRBV7-6 TRBD1
TGTGCCAGCAGGGCCGGGGTTAATGAAAAACTGTTTTTT CASRAGVNEKLFF NA TRBJ1-4 TRBV12-3/TRBV12-4 NA
TGTGCCAGCAGCTTAGTCGAGGGAAACAATCAGCCCCAGCATTTT CASSLVEGNNQPQHF NA TRBJ1-5 TRBV7-9 NA
TGCAGCGTTGAAGGGGAAGCGGGGTTAAGAGAGACCCAGTACTTC CSVEGEAGLRETQYF NA TRBJ2-5 TRBV29-1 TRBD2
TGTGCCAGCAGCCCGCGACTAGCGGATCCCTACGAGCAGTACTTC CASSPRLADPYEQYF NA TRBJ2-7 TRBV7-3 TRBD2
TGTGCCAGTAGTATAGCTCCGACAGGAATCATGAACACTGAAGCTTTCTTT CASSIAPTGIMNTEAFF NA TRBJ1-1 TRBV19 NA
TGTGCCAGTAGTATCAAGCGGGAGTGGACCACCGGGGAGCTGTTTTTT CASSIKREWTTGELFF NA TRBJ2-2 TRBV19 TRBD2
TGCAGTGCTAGAAGGCTTACTAGTCTGTACCAAGAGACCCAGTACTTC CSARRLTSLYQETQYF once TRBJ2-5 TRBV20-1 NA
TGTGCCAGTACCTCTCAGTCCTACAATGAGCAGTTCTTC CASTSQSYNEQFF NA TRBJ2-1 TRBV19 NA
TGTGCCAGTAGCGCACAGGGGAACACTGAAGCTTTCTTT CASSAQGNTEAFF once TRBJ1-1 TRBV19 NA
TGTGCCTGGAGCCAGACAGGCCAGTATAGCAATCAGCCCCAGCATTTT CAWSQTGQYSNQPQHF NA TRBJ1-5 TRBV30 NA
TGTGCCAGCAGTTTGGGGACAGGGAGCGAGCAGTACTTC CASSLGTGSEQYF NA TRBJ2-7 TRBV28 TRBD1
TGTGCCAGCAGCTTGTGGTCCACGGGGGCCGGCGGCTACACCTTC CASSLWSTGAGGYTF NA TRBJ1-2 TRBV11-2 NA
TGCAGCGTTGAAGAACCGGCCAGGATCGACTATGGCTACACCTTC CSVEEPARIDYGYTF NA TRBJ1-2 TRBV29-1 NA
TGTGCCAGCAGTTACGGGGTGGCTGAAGCTTTCTTT CASSYGVAEAFF NA TRBJ1-1 TRBV6-6 NA
TGTGCCAGCAGTGATCTCAGCAATAGCAATCAGCCCCAGCATTTT CASSDLSNSNQPQHF NA TRBJ1-5 TRBV2 NA
TGCGCCAGCAGCCAAGATGCCGTAAGGACAGACTCCTACGAGCAGTACTTC CASSQDAVRTDSYEQYF NA TRBJ2-7 TRBV4-1 NA
TGTGCCAGCAGCTTAGCTGAGGAGACCCAGTACTTC CASSLAEETQYF few TRBJ2-5 TRBV11-1 NA